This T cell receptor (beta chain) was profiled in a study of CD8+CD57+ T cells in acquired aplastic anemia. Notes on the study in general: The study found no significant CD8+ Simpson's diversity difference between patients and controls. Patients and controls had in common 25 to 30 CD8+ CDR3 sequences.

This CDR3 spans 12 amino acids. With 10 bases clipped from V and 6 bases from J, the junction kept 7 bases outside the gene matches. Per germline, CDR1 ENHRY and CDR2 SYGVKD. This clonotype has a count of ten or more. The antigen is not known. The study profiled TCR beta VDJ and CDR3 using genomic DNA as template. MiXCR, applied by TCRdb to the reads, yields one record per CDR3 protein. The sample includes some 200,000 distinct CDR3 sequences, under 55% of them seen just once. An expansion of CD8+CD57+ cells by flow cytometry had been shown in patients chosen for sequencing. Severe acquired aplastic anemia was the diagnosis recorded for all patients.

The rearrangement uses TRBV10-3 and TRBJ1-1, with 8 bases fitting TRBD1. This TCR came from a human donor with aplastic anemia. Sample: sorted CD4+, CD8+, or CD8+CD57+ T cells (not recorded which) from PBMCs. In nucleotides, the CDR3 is TGTGCCAGCAGGGGGCGCGAATCTGAAGCTTTCTTT. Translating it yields CASRGRESEAFF.